One sample yielded the 18 T cell receptor beta chains listed below, sequenced in a study of T cells in Graves' hyperthyroidism and ophthalmopathy. TCR beta CDR3 sequences were amplified from RNA transcripts. TCR CDR3 regions were first amplified by RT-PCR with HTBI primers. Via MiXCR, TCRdb re-called the multiplex PCR reads, giving one row per CDR3 protein. The sample gives around 540,000 distinct CDR3 sequences, around 16% of which show up once; roughly 29% is in the top ten. Source material: blood. The receptors stem from a young woman with Graves' ophthalmopathy.

This clonotype was detected many times. The chain couples TRBV3-1 to TRBJ1-5, with D possibly being TRBD1 (6 bases). CDR1 and CDR2 (germline): LGHDT, YNNKEL (reference sequence). The V gene lost 0 bases and the J gene lost 1 base, with 10 bases spanning the gap. The CDR3 has 16 amino acids. The CDR3 bases are TGTGCCAGCAGCCAAGATGGGGGCTTAAGCAATCAGCCCCAGCATTTT. This sequence encodes CASSQDGGLSNQPQHF.

This clonotype was seen ten or more times. This sequence joins TRBV30 and TRBJ2-1; D may be TRBD1 or TRBD2 (5 bases each). Trimming took off 1 base at V and 7 bases at J, with 8 bases between the two ends. This CDR3 has 12 residues. CDR1 GTSNPN and CDR2 SVGIG come from the germline V gene (reference sequence). CDR3 nucleotide sequence: TGTGCCTGGAGTGGCAGGGAGAATGAGCAGTTCTTC. It specifies CAWSGRENEQFF.

This clonotype was detected many times. The rearrangement joins TRBV20-1 to TRBJ2-1, with D maybe TRBD2 (5 bases). The CDR3 length is 13 residues. Trimming took off 3 bases at V and 5 bases at J, with 11 bases between the two ends. Germline V CDR1 and CDR2: DFQATT, SNEGSKA (reference sequence). The CDR3 nucleotides read TGCAGTGCTAGTCCAGCGGAGCACAATGAGCAGTTCTTC. Its translation: CSASPAEHNEQFF.

V gene TRBV2 combines with J gene TRBJ2-1; 7 bases are a match to TRBD2. From germline, CDR1 is SNHLY and CDR2 FYNNEI. V shed 2 bases, J shed 2 bases, and the junction held 9 bases outside the gene matches. The CDR3 runs to 17 residues. For the CDR3, the DNA is TGTGCCAGCAGTGAACTGGGGGAGGGGAGCCCCTACAATGAGCAGTTCTTC. This codes for CASSELGEGSPYNEQFF.

This clonotype was picked up a small number of times. The chain employs TRBV4-1 and TRBJ2-5, with D hard to call. Germline loops: CDR1 MGHRA, CDR2 YSYEKL. CDR3 length equals 16 residues. Between the trimmed V and J ends, which lost 5 bases and 5 bases, there was a span of 21 bases. CDR3 residues: CASSGEATVGGETQYF. The CDR3 nucleotides are TGCGCCAGCAGCGGCGAGGCAACAGTAGGTGGGGAGACCCAGTACTTC.

There are a few counts of this clonotype. The chain has TRBV6-1 and TRBJ2-1; 11 bases line up with TRBD1. CDR1 and CDR2 (germline): MNHNS, SASEGT. The J segment lost 5 bases and the V segment lost 5 bases, leaving 8 bases of the junction unmatched. CDR3 size: 16 residues. The CDR3 region is CASSYLGQGGHNEQFF. CDR3 in DNA: TGTGCCAGCAGTTATTTGGGACAGGGGGGCCACAATGAGCAGTTCTTC.

The rearrangement uses TRBV6-1 and TRBJ1-1; D call uncertain. The germline V gene encodes CDR1 MNHNS and CDR2 SASEGT. The CDR3 extends over 13 amino acids. Deletions cut 7 bases from V and 3 bases from J, with 12 bases between. CDR3 region: CASNLGGDTEAFF. Written as DNA, the CDR3 is TGTGCCAGCAACCTGGGTGGGGACACTGAAGCTTTCTTT.

This clonotype was detected many times. V and J are TRBV7-8 and TRBJ1-4; 7 positions match TRBD1. This CDR3 contains 16 residues. Unmatched junction bases numbered 5, after V lost 1 base and J lost 3 bases. Germline V gene data show CDR1 as SGHVS and CDR2 as FQNEAQ. This CDR3 is CASSLDRGEPNEKLFF. CDR3 bases: TGTGCCAGCAGCTTAGACAGGGGAGAACCTAATGAAAAACTGTTTTTT.

Many counts were recorded for this clonotype. The rearrangement links TRBV6-6 to TRBJ2-7, with 12 nucleotides matching TRBD2. CDR1 MNHNY and CDR2 SVGAGI come from the germline V gene (reference sequence). Trimming cost V 2 bases and J 5 bases; bases outside gene matches: 4. The CDR3 runs to 15 residues. CDR3 loop: CASSYTGLAGHEQYF. In nucleotides, the CDR3 is TGTGCCAGCAGTTACACGGGACTAGCGGGCCACGAGCAGTACTTC.

This clonotype was detected ten times or more. The J gene is TRBJ2-7, the V gene TRBV28; TRBD1 might be the D (5 bases). The V and J ends lost 7 bases and 3 bases respectively, with 19 bases between them. This CDR3 comprises 15 residues. The germline V gene has CDR1 MDHEN and CDR2 SYDVKM. CDR3 bases: TGTGCCAGCAAAACGGAACGACAGAGTGGCTACGAGCAGTACTTC. The encoded protein is CASKTERQSGYEQYF.

V and J are TRBV12-3 or TRBV12-4 and TRBJ2-5, with a tentative D call TRBD1 (6 bases). The CDR3 contains 15 residues. V was trimmed by 5 bases and J by 4 bases, leaving 17 bases between them. CDR3 sequence (DNA): TGTGCCAGCAGTCCGTACAGGGTTCGCGGAGAGACCCAGTACTTC. Translating gives CASSPYRVRGETQYF.

This clonotype was recorded a few times. The CDR3, as DNA: TGTGCCACCCTTCGGACCGGGGAGCTGTTTTTT. It codes for CATLRTGELFF. V gene TRBV3-1 combines with J gene TRBJ2-2; D gene unclear. CDR3 length: 11 amino acids. CDR1 is LGHDT, CDR2 YNNKEL, per germline (reference sequence). Trimming stripped 10 bases from V and 5 bases from J, with 8 bases between.

V usage is TRBV27 and J usage is TRBJ2-7; D is unresolved. Germline CDR1 MNHEY, CDR2 SMNVEV (reference sequence). Trimming removed 0 bases at V and 5 bases at J, with 8 bases between. The CDR3 extends over 13 amino acids. The CDR3 is CASSLSGSDEQYF. DNA of the CDR3: TGTGCCAGCAGTTTATCAGGCAGTGACGAGCAGTACTTC.

The chain couples TRBV13 to TRBJ2-2; the D is unclear. V dropped 2 bases and J dropped 3 bases, with 7 bases sitting between them. Germline loops: CDR1 PRHDT, CDR2 FYEKMQ (reference sequence). The CDR3 is 14 residues long. For the CDR3, the DNA is TGTGCCAGCAGCTTAAATAAAGACACCGGGGAGCTGTTTTTT. It yields the protein CASSLNKDTGELFF.

This clonotype has just a few counts. The chain recombines TRBV5-1 with TRBJ2-1; 11 nucleotides agree with TRBD2. The CDR3 contains 17 residues. The V and J ends lost 0 bases and 7 bases, in that order; junction bases with no gene match: 9. CDR1 and CDR2 (germline): SGHRS, YFSETQ. CDR3 nucleotides: TGCGCCAGCAGCTTGGTGTCCCTAGCGGGAGGTCGGAATGAGCAGTTCTTC. This gives the protein CASSLVSLAGGRNEQFF. The complete variable domain, with remaining parts taken from reference TRBV5-1 and TRBJ2-1, reads KAGVTQTPRYLIKTRGQQVTLSCSPISGHRSVSWYQQTPGQGLQFLFEYFSETQRNKGNFPGRFSGRQFSNSRSEMNVSTLELGDSALYLCASSLVSLAGGRNEQFFGPGTRLTVL.

This clonotype was counted many times. The rearrangement links TRBV20-1 to TRBJ2-3, with D possibly being TRBD1 (6 bases). The germline CDR1 and CDR2 sequences are DFQATT and SNEGSKA (reference sequence). The ends were cut back, 2 bases at V and 0 bases at J, with 18 bases in the middle. The CDR3 covers 17 residues. CDR3 bases: TGCAGTGCTAGATCGGGACAACTTGGCGGTAGCACAGATACGCAGTATTTT. Translating gives CSARSGQLGGSTDTQYF.

This clonotype was detected many times. The CDR3 sequence: CASSFDGSSGNTIYF. The CDR3 nucleotides read TGCGCCAGCAGCTTCGACGGAAGCTCTGGAAACACCATATATTTT. V gene TRBV5-1 combines with J gene TRBJ1-3; no reliable D call. Germline-derived CDR1 and CDR2 are SGHRS and YFSETQ. CDR3 length: 15 residues. V was trimmed by 2 bases and J by 0 bases, leaving 9 bases between them. The whole variable domain, remainder taken from reference TRBV5-1 and TRBJ1-3, is KAGVTQTPRYLIKTRGQQVTLSCSPISGHRSVSWYQQTPGQGLQFLFEYFSETQRNKGNFPGRFSGRQFSNSRSEMNVSTLELGDSALYLCASSFDGSSGNTIYFGEGSWLTVV.

J is TRBJ2-1 and V is TRBV7-9; 7 bases fit TRBD1. This CDR3 has 15 amino acids. CDR1 is SEHNR and CDR2 is FQNEAQ in the germline V gene (reference sequence). V lost 1 base and J lost 8; bases outside the gene matches: 8. The CDR3, as DNA: TGTGCCAGCAGCTTAGTCGTAGGGGGCCTCTATGAGCAGTTCTTC. It translates to CASSLVVGGLYEQFF.